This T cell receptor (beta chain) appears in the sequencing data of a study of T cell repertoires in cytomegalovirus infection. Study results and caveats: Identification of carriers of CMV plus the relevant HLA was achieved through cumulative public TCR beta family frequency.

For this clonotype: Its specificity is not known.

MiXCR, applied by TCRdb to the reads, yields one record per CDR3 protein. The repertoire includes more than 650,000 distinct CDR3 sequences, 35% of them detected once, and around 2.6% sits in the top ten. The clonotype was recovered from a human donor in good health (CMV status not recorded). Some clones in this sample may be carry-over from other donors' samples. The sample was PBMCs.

DNA for the CDR3: TGTGCCAGCACGTCCCCAGGACAGGTTCAGCCCCAGCATTTT. It yields the protein CASTSPGQVQPQHF. J is TRBJ1-5 and V is TRBV2, with 7 bases identical to TRBD1. The CDR3 extends over 14 amino acids. Per germline, CDR1 SNHLY and CDR2 FYNNEI. Trimming cost V 7 bases and J 6 bases; bases outside gene matches: 9.